One and the same sample provided the 25 T cell receptor beta chains below, sequenced in a study of cytomegalovirus exposure and HLA in healthy donors. The PCR ran on 60 Vbeta and 13 Jbeta primers. Assay: immunoSEQ multiplex PCR; the TCRdb copy retains only in-frame clones and omits some. The sample yields roughly 150,000 clones, approximately 68% seen once. Sequenced sample: PBMCs. All receptors derive from a man in his sixties in good health and CMV-seronegative.

The V and J genes are TRBV28 and TRBJ2-7, with TRBD2 identical over 10 bases. The CDR3 extends over 15 amino acids. Germline values: CDR1 MDHEN, CDR2 SYDVKM. V gave up 6 bases and J gave up 5 bases; unmatched junction bases: 10. The CDR3 DNA is TGTGCCAGCAGAACCCCGGGACTAGCGTCTCACGAGCAGTACTTC. Translation gives CASRTPGLASHEQYF.

The V and J genes are TRBV28 and TRBJ2-1; weak D call: TRBD2 (6 bases). V was shortened by 6 bases and J by 4 bases, with 13 bases between the two germline ends. This CDR3 comprises 14 residues. From germline, CDR1 is MDHEN and CDR2 SYDVKM. The chain's CDR3 is CASRRREMYNEQFF. The CDR3 bases are TGTGCCAGCAGGAGGCGGGAAATGTACAATGAGCAGTTCTTC.

The V and J genes are TRBV5-4 and TRBJ2-5; a weak D match, TRBD2 (6 bases). Trimming took off 2 bases at V and 4 bases at J, with 12 bases between the two ends. The length of the CDR3 is 14 residues. The germline gives CDR1 SGHNT, CDR2 YYREEE (reference sequence). The CDR3 DNA follows: TGTGCCAGCAGCTTTTCGGGTAGCGGAGAGACCCAGTACTTC. Its protein product is CASSFSGSGETQYF.

The genes are TRBV9 and TRBJ1-2; D not certain. The V gene's germline CDR1 is SGDLS and CDR2 YYNGEE. With 3 bases removed from V and 4 bases from J, the gap between germline ends came to 16 bases. The CDR3 extends over 15 amino acids. The CDR3 nucleotides are TGTGCCAGCAGCGAGGAAGGCCTAGATAGCTATGGCTACACCTTC. Translated, it gives CASSEEGLDSYGYTF. Full variable domain (missing parts from reference TRBV9 and TRBJ1-2): DSGVTQTPKHLITATGQRVTLRCSPRSGDLSVYWYQQSLDQGLQFLIQYYNGEERAKGNILERFSAQQFPDLHSELNLSSLELGDSALYFCASSEEGLDSYGYTFGSGTRLTVV.

The rearrangement joins TRBV27 to TRBJ2-7; perhaps TRBD2 as D (6 bases). CDR1 is MNHEY and CDR2 is SMNVEV in the germline V gene (reference sequence). The ends were cut back, 8 bases at V and 2 bases at J, with 16 bases in the middle. The CDR3 length is 14 residues. The CDR3, as DNA: TGTGCCAGCCGTCGCGCTAGCGTAACCTACGAGCAGTACTTC. Protein sequence: CASRRASVTYEQYF.

This chain links TRBV21-1 with TRBJ2-7; no DNA check was done on the table's D call, TRBD2. TRBV21-1 is a listed pseudogene. The CDR3 length is 15 residues. CDR3: CASSVAGNPLGEQYF. The CDR3, as DNA: TGTGCCAGCAGTGTTGCGGGGAACCCCCTGGGGGAGCAGTACTTC.

Remarks on this clone: This same CDR3 is encoded by further DNA sequences in the sample. The rearrangement uses TRBV5-1 and TRBJ1-6; D might be TRBD1 (6 bases). Trimming took 0 bases from V and 6 from J, leaving 7 bases between them. Looked up from germline, CDR1 is SGHRS and CDR2 is YFSETQ. The CDR3 totals 14 residues. In DNA form, the CDR3 reads TGCGCCAGCAGCTTGGCACAGGGTAATTCACCCCTCCACTTT. Encoded protein: CASSLAQGNSPLHF.

The CDR3 sequence: CASSFPGGNSPLHF. The CDR3 DNA reads TGTGCCAGCAGCTTTCCGGGGGGAAATTCACCCCTCCACTTT. The chain links TRBV5-4 to TRBJ1-6; the D gene is possibly TRBD1 (5 bases). This CDR3 has 14 residues. The germline V gene encodes CDR1 SGHNT and CDR2 YYREEE (reference sequence). V dropped 2 bases and J dropped 7 bases, with 10 bases sitting between them.

This clone came up a few times. The V gene is TRBV7-3, the J gene TRBJ2-3; D may be TRBD2 (5 bases). The germline V and J ends were trimmed by 1 base and 2 bases, with 13 bases remaining between them. Germline-derived CDR1 and CDR2 are SGHTA and FQGTGA. The CDR3 consists of 16 residues. CDR3 loop: CASSLNGVTSTDTQYF. DNA for the CDR3: TGTGCCAGCAGCTTAAACGGGGTAACCTCCACAGATACGCAGTATTTT.

The V gene is TRBV7-9, the J gene TRBJ1-5; weak D call: TRBD1 (6 bases). V was cut by 4 bases and J by 5 bases, with 9 bases left in between. Germline values: CDR1 SEHNR, CDR2 FQNEAQ (reference sequence). This CDR3 spans 13 amino acids. The CDR3 DNA reads TGTGCCAGCAGCTCGGGACATCATCAGCCCCAGCATTTT. This encodes CASSSGHHQPQHF.

The chain recombines TRBV28 with TRBJ2-1; 12 positions match TRBD2. J was trimmed by 4 bases and V by 4 bases; bases with no gene match: 2. The CDR3 runs 15 residues. Germline CDR1 is MDHEN and CDR2 is SYDVKM. The CDR3 is CASSWTSGVYNEQFF. In DNA, the CDR3 is TGTGCCAGCAGTTGGACTAGCGGGGTTTACAATGAGCAGTTCTTC.

This CDR3 reads CASSIRGDQEKLFF. In DNA form, the CDR3 reads TGTGCCAGTAGTATCCGCGGGGACCAGGAAAAACTGTTTTTT. The chain is built from TRBV19 and TRBJ1-4; a weak D match, TRBD1 (5 bases). The V gene's germline CDR1 is LNHDA and CDR2 SQIVND (reference sequence). The CDR3 runs 14 residues. Between the trimmed V and J ends, which lost 3 bases and 8 bases, there was a span of 13 bases.

This chain joins TRBV6-6 and TRBJ1-6; possibly TRBD1 for D (6 bases). CDR1 is MNHNY and CDR2 is SVGAGI in the germline V gene (reference sequence). The CDR3 is 15 amino acids. Trimming removed 4 bases from V and 4 bases from J, with 11 bases in between. CDR3 coding DNA: TGTGCCAGCAGTTCCACAGGGCTTTATAATTCACCCCTCCACTTT. Protein product: CASSSTGLYNSPLHF.

V is TRBV6-1 and J is TRBJ1-1, with no clear D. Trimming shortened V by 10 bases and J by 1 base, and 16 bases separated the two germline ends. This CDR3 is 14 amino acids long. The germline gives CDR1 MNHNS, CDR2 SASEGT. This CDR3 is CATANRGGNTEAFF. Written as DNA, the CDR3 is TGTGCCACCGCCAACCGAGGAGGGAACACTGAAGCTTTCTTT.

This clone was counted a single time. The chain employs TRBV19 and TRBJ1-5, with no clear D. In germline, CDR1 is LNHDA, CDR2 SQIVND (reference sequence). This CDR3 spans 17 amino acids. V dropped 0 bases and J dropped 5 bases, with 17 bases sitting between them. The chain's CDR3 is CASSIEKLGMDHQPQHF. In DNA form, the CDR3 reads TGTGCCAGTAGTATAGAAAAGCTCGGGATGGATCATCAGCCCCAGCATTTT.

The chain recombines TRBV28 with TRBJ2-7; D is perhaps TRBD1 (6 bases). There are 14 residues in the CDR3. V lost 2 bases, J lost 0 bases, and 8 bases lay in between. The germline V gene encodes CDR1 MDHEN and CDR2 SYDVKM. The CDR3 region is CASSLGGLSYEQYF. Written as DNA, the CDR3 is TGTGCCAGCAGTTTAGGGGGCCTCTCCTACGAGCAGTACTTC.

The chain employs TRBV28 and TRBJ1-3, with TRBD1 identical over 10 bases. The CDR3 extends over 17 amino acids. V was pared by 6 bases and J by 2 bases, with 10 bases of the junction left unmatched. In germline, CDR1 is MDHEN, CDR2 SYDVKM. CDR3 protein: CASRSGTGERPGNTIYF. CDR3 sequence (DNA): TGTGCCAGCAGATCTGGGACAGGGGAAAGGCCTGGAAACACCATATATTTT.

The J gene is TRBJ1-4, the V gene TRBV7-2; weak D call: TRBD1 (6 bases). The CDR3 loop spans 12 amino acids. Trimming took 4 bases from V and 10 from J, leaving 10 bases between them. Germline values: CDR1 SGHTA, CDR2 FQGNSA. The CDR3 here is CASSSTGGKLFF. CDR3 DNA sequence: TGTGCCAGCAGCTCGACAGGCGGAAAACTGTTTTTT.

In its sample, this clone was seen a few times. The chain uses TRBV4-2 and TRBJ2-1; TRBD2 agrees at 11 bases. V gave up 0 bases and J gave up 0 bases; unmatched junction bases: 4. CDR3 length: 18 residues. Germline-derived CDR1 and CDR2 are LGHNA and YNFKEQ. The CDR3 spells CASSQELAGGYSYNEQFF. CDR3 DNA: TGTGCCAGCAGCCAAGAGCTAGCGGGAGGCTACTCCTACAATGAGCAGTTCTTC.

This clone was counted a few times. The chain is built from TRBV10-3 and TRBJ2-1; tentatively, D is TRBD1 (5 bases). The CDR3 runs 11 residues. Trimming took 2 bases from V and 9 from J, leaving 5 bases between them. The germline gives CDR1 ENHRY, CDR2 SYGVKD. CDR3 DNA sequence: TGTGCCATCAGTGAGCAGGGTGAGCAGTTCTTC. Amino acid sequence: CAISEQGEQFF.

J is TRBJ2-7 and V is TRBV2, with 11 positions matching TRBD2. Trimming took 10 bases from V and 2 from J; bases not matched to a gene: 16. The germline gives CDR1 SNHLY, CDR2 FYNNEI. The CDR3 spans 17 residues. The CDR3 sequence is CATSREPGTSGTYEQYF. CDR3 coding DNA: TGTGCCACCAGCAGAGAACCCGGGACTAGCGGTACCTACGAGCAGTACTTC.

In this sample, this clone turned up a few times. The rearrangement uses TRBV10-3 and TRBJ2-7; D perhaps matches TRBD2 (6 bases). V was clipped by 8 bases and J by 10 bases, with 9 bases between them. Germline V gene sequence: CDR1 ENHRY, CDR2 SYGVKD. CDR3 length: 9 residues. This CDR3 is CAIAGLQYF. CDR3 DNA: TGTGCCATCGCGGGACTTCAGTACTTC.

This clone occurred a few times. The chain employs TRBV27 and TRBJ2-5, with 9 positions matching TRBD1. After removal of 5 bases from V and 1 base from J, the junction contained 11 bases not matched to a gene. From germline, CDR1 is MNHEY and CDR2 SMNVEV (reference sequence). This CDR3 spans 17 amino acids. CDR3 residues: CASSQSGTGLIQETQYF. In DNA form, the CDR3 reads TGTGCCAGCAGTCAATCCGGGACAGGGCTAATCCAAGAGACCCAGTACTTC.

The rearrangement links TRBV28 to TRBJ1-3; D not resolved. Trimming left V 3 bases short and J 7 bases short, with 4 bases between. CDR1 and CDR2 from the germline V gene are MDHEN and SYDVKM. The CDR3 extends over 11 amino acids. The CDR3 bases are TGTGCCAGCAGTTTCGGGAACACCATATATTTT. This sequence encodes CASSFGNTIYF.

This clone is a singleton in its sample. The rearrangement links TRBV7-9 to TRBJ2-7; perhaps TRBD2 as D (7 bases). V was pared by 1 base and J by 5 bases, with 12 bases between. This CDR3 is 14 amino acids long. Germline loops: CDR1 SEHNR, CDR2 FQNEAQ (reference sequence). CDR3 region: CASSLGRGANEQYF. As DNA, the CDR3 is TGTGCCAGCAGCTTAGGTCGGGGGGCAAACGAGCAGTACTTC. The entire variable domain, with the rest obtained from reference TRBV7-9 and TRBJ2-7, is as follows: DTGVSQNPRHKITKRGQNVTFRCDPISEHNRLYWYRQTLGQGPEFLTYFQNEAQLEKSRLLSDRFSAERPKGSFSTLEIQRTEQGDSAMYLCASSLGRGANEQYFGPGTRLTVT.